This paragraph reports one T cell receptor beta chain. Source study methods: Researchers report that nucleated cell counts were estimated from reference gene primer amplification. The data were produced by immunoSEQ multiplex PCR, yet TCRdb's version contains in-frame clones alone and is incomplete. Clone size and V and J calls were adopted from that table, with D and trimming inferred from the DNA. Here the sample spans 150,000 to 200,000 clones, roughly 80% being singletons. One Seattle source followed patients from active infection through their disease course. Germline V gene data show CDR1 as DFQATT and CDR2 as SNEGSKA (reference sequence). The CDR3 totals 11 residues. This sample stems from a study of blood T cell repertoires in COVID-19. Study context: Italy, Spain and the United States were the sources of the convalescent and acute COVID-19 samples. PBMCs, B-cell-depleted T cells, or T cells provided the cDNA or gDNA that made up the material.

The gene calls are TRBV20-1 and TRBJ2-3, with TRBD2 as a possible D gene (5 bases). Source material: peripheral blood. This receptor was obtained from a woman in her thirties or forties with COVID-19, enrolled during active disease. CDR3 residues: CSERAGDTQYF. CDR3 nucleotide sequence: TGCAGCGAACGTGCGGGAGATACGCAGTATTTT.